The 29 T cell receptor beta chains listed next were all sequenced from one sample in a study of shared clonotypes between healthy human individuals. Generated by immunoSEQ multiplex PCR, the TCRdb table keeps only in-frame clones and is missing some. The sample yields millions of clones, approximately 93% seen once. The sample consisted of naive CD4+ T cells from PBMCs. Subset specified: CD45RA+ positively selected. The receptor set was obtained from a man between 18 and 35 years old in good health. Some clones in this sample may be carry-over from other donors' samples.

This clone was detected only once. This chain connects TRBV5-8 to TRBJ2-1; 10 bases agree with TRBD2. There are 15 residues in the CDR3. The germline V gene has CDR1 SGHTS and CDR2 YDEGEE. Trimming took 1 base from V and 6 from J; bases not matched to a gene: 4. Written as DNA, the CDR3 is TGTGCCAGCAGCTTGTTGGCTAGCGGGGGCAATGAGCAGTTCTTC. Protein product: CASSLLASGGNEQFF.

This clone was observed once. This chain uses TRBV5-1 with TRBJ2-5, with TRBD1 matching 7 bases. V was pared by 0 bases and J by 7 bases, with 9 bases of the junction left unmatched. The CDR3 is 15 residues long. CDR1 and CDR2 (germline): SGHRS, YFSETQ. CDR3 residues: CASSLAVTGPWTQYF. The CDR3 coding sequence is TGCGCCAGCAGCTTGGCCGTGACAGGGCCTTGGACCCAGTACTTC.

This CDR3 is CASSPQAKVLANVLTF. The CDR3 DNA is TGTGCCAGCAGCCCACAAGCAAAGGTTCTCGCCAACGTCCTGACTTTC. The chain carries TRBV14 and TRBJ2-6; no clear D. Trimming cost V 4 bases and J 7 bases, with 17 bases left between them. This CDR3 has 16 residues. CDR1 is SGHDN and CDR2 is FVKESK in the germline V gene.

The chain has TRBV18 and TRBJ2-2; TRBD1 or TRBD2 may be the D gene (5 bases each). The CDR3 totals 16 residues. Germline V lookup: CDR1 KGHSH, CDR2 LQKENI. V lost 0 bases and J lost 6, with 14 bases in between. The CDR3: CASSPPSRDPAGELFF. The CDR3 bases are TGTGCCAGCTCACCACCGTCGAGGGACCCGGCCGGGGAGCTGTTTTTT.

The J gene is TRBJ2-7, the V gene TRBV5-5; no clear D. The CDR3 has 14 amino acids. The V and J ends lost 2 bases and 5 bases respectively, with 14 bases between them. Germline V gene data show CDR1 as SGHKS and CDR2 as YYEKEE (reference sequence). CDR3 coding DNA: TGTGCCAGCAGCTTTTCCCCTGGAGACAACGAGCAGTACTTC. Protein sequence: CASSFSPGDNEQYF.

The J gene is TRBJ2-1, the V gene TRBV28; 12 nucleotides align to TRBD2. Trimming took 5 bases from V and 1 from J; bases not matched to a gene: 6. This CDR3 is built from 17 residues. CDR1 is MDHEN, CDR2 SYDVKM, per germline. In DNA, the CDR3 is TGTGCCAGCAGTGCAGGGACTAGCGGGCCATCCTACAATGAGCAGTTCTTC. Translation gives CASSAGTSGPSYNEQFF.

This rearrangement joins TRBV6-5 to TRBJ2-1; TRBD1 matches at 7 bases. The ends lost 6 bases at V and 8 bases at J; junction bases unmatched: 4. CDR1 is MNHEY and CDR2 is SVGAGI in the germline V gene. The CDR3 consists of 12 residues. The CDR3 protein is CASSPQGDEQFF. The CDR3 DNA follows: TGTGCCAGCAGCCCCCAGGGGGATGAGCAGTTCTTC.

The chain is built from TRBV7-2 and TRBJ2-7; 7 nucleotides agree with TRBD1. CDR3 length: 14 amino acids. V dropped 5 bases and J dropped 4; count of bases not matched to a gene: 8. Germline V CDR1 and CDR2: SGHTA, FQGNSA. The CDR3 reads CASSEMGQTYEQYF. For the CDR3, the DNA is TGTGCCAGCAGCGAGATGGGACAGACGTACGAGCAGTACTTC.

The chain recombines TRBV7-2 with TRBJ2-7; a weak D match, TRBD2 (6 bases). Germline-derived CDR1 and CDR2 are SGHTA and FQGNSA. Deletions cut 1 base from V and 1 base from J, with 11 bases between. The CDR3 is 15 residues long. Written as DNA, the CDR3 is TGTGCCAGCAGCTTAGGGGGCGGGGATTCCTACGAGCAGTACTTC. Its translation is CASSLGGGDSYEQYF.

The V and J genes are TRBV6-5 and TRBJ1-5; possibly TRBD1 for D (6 bases). The CDR3 is 14 residues long. The germline gives CDR1 MNHEY, CDR2 SVGAGI. Trimming took 7 bases from V and 4 from J, leaving 14 bases between them. CDR3 nucleotides: TGTGCCAGCACCCGAGGGGGATCGAATCAGCCCCAGCATTTT. Protein: CASTRGGSNQPQHF.

J is TRBJ2-5 and V is TRBV5-1, with D perhaps TRBD1 (5 bases). Trimming removed 4 bases from V and 5 bases from J, with 21 bases in between. This CDR3 is built from 16 residues. Germline lookup yields CDR1 SGHRS and CDR2 YFSETQ. Written as DNA, the CDR3 is TGCGCCAGCAGCCTTCGCCCGGGTCTGAAGGGGGAGACCCAGTACTTC. Translation gives CASSLRPGLKGETQYF.

In its sample, this clone was seen once. V is TRBV7-9 and J is TRBJ2-1, with TRBD2 matching over 9 bases. The V segment lost 3 bases and the J segment 6 bases; nucleotides outside the gene matches: 3. CDR3 length equals 14 residues. CDR1 and CDR2 (germline): SEHNR, FQNEAQ (reference sequence). CDR3 DNA: TGTGCCAGCAGCTTCGCTAGCGGGATCAATGAGCAGTTCTTC. This encodes CASSFASGINEQFF.

The J gene is TRBJ1-5, the V gene TRBV7-7, with TRBD1 matching 10 bases. From germline, CDR1 is SSHAT and CDR2 FNYEAQ (reference sequence). The ends lost 2 bases at V and 0 bases at J; junction bases unmatched: 10. This CDR3 is 19 amino acids long. CDR3 in DNA: TGTGCCAGCAGCTTACGGGACAGGGGTAAGAGTTATAGCAATCAGCCCCAGCATTTT. Translated, it gives CASSLRDRGKSYSNQPQHF.

J is TRBJ2-3 and V is TRBV29-1; D is perhaps TRBD1 or TRBD2 (5 bases each). The CDR3 has 12 amino acids. V gave up 5 bases and J gave up 1 base, with 7 bases separating them. Germline CDR1 reads SQVTM; CDR2 reads ANQGSEA. The CDR3 sequence is CSVWDGTDTQYF. DNA for the CDR3: TGCAGCGTTTGGGACGGCACAGATACGCAGTATTTT.

The chain recombines TRBV4-3 with TRBJ1-2, with TRBD1 matching 9 bases. Germline trimming cut 1 base from V and 7 bases from J; bases unmatched to any gene: 1. Germline-derived CDR1 and CDR2 are LGHNA and YSLEER. The CDR3 spans 13 residues. The CDR3 loop reads CASSQGDRVGYTF. The CDR3 coding sequence is TGCGCCAGCAGCCAAGGGGACAGGGTTGGCTACACCTTC.

The J gene is TRBJ2-5, the V gene TRBV2; 8 positions match TRBD1. CDR1 is SNHLY and CDR2 is FYNNEI in the germline V gene. This CDR3 contains 15 residues. V was clipped by 2 bases and J by 4 bases; unmatched bases: 6. The CDR3, as DNA: TGTGCCAGCAGTGAATTGGAGACAGGGGCAGAGACCCAGTACTTC. Protein: CASSELETGAETQYF. Full variable domain (outside the CDR3, taken from reference TRBV2 and TRBJ2-5): EPEVTQTPSHQVTQMGQEVILRCVPISNHLYFYWYRQILGQKVEFLVSFYNNEISEKSEIFDDQFSVERPDGSNFTLKIRSTKLEDSAMYFCASSELETGAETQYFGPGTRLLVL.

V and J are TRBV11-2 and TRBJ2-3, with unresolved D. V dropped 5 bases and J dropped 2 bases, with 8 bases sitting between them. The CDR3 totals 13 residues. CDR1 is SGHAT, CDR2 FQNNGV, per germline. The CDR3 spells CASSPQSTDTQYF. CDR3 sequence (DNA): TGTGCCAGCAGCCCCCAATCCACAGATACGCAGTATTTT.

CDR3 sequence: CASAGVEGGRNEQFF. CDR3 sequence (DNA): TGTGCCAGCGCGGGGGTAGAGGGCGGGCGGAATGAGCAGTTCTTC. The chain recombines TRBV6-6 with TRBJ2-1; 7 positions match TRBD2. Germline V gene lookup returns CDR1 MNHNY and CDR2 SVGAGI (reference sequence). J gave up 7 bases and V 8 bases, and 14 bases lay outside the gene matches. The CDR3 has 15 amino acids.

The rearrangement uses TRBV28 and TRBJ2-7; TRBD2 agrees at 7 bases. This CDR3 is built from 12 residues. CDR1 is MDHEN, CDR2 SYDVKM, per germline. J lost 2 bases, V lost 9 bases, and 4 bases had no gene match. CDR3 loop: CASGGGAYEQYF. The CDR3, as DNA: TGTGCCAGTGGTGGGGGGGCCTACGAGCAGTACTTC.

The genes are TRBV7-2 and TRBJ1-5; tentatively, D is TRBD1 (6 bases). CDR3 length: 14 residues. V was shortened by 4 bases and J by 10 bases, with 17 bases between the two germline ends. Germline CDR1 reads SGHTA; CDR2 reads FQGNSA. The CDR3 spells CASSSTQGGRPQHF. CDR3 DNA sequence: TGTGCCAGCAGCTCTACACAGGGTGGGCGACCCCAGCATTTT.

CDR3: CASSLERGQGASNQPQHF. DNA of the CDR3: TGTGCCAGCAGTTTAGAAAGGGGACAGGGGGCTAGCAATCAGCCCCAGCATTTT. V is TRBV28 and J is TRBJ1-5; 12 nucleotides align to TRBD1. Germline CDR1 reads MDHEN; CDR2 reads SYDVKM. Losses at the gene ends were 2 bases for V and 0 bases for J; bases not matched to a gene: 5. The CDR3 spans 18 residues. The whole variable domain, filled in from reference TRBV28 and TRBJ1-5, reads DVKVTQSSRYLVKRTGEKVFLECVQDMDHENMFWYRQDPGLGLRLIYFSYDVKMKEKGDIPEGYSVSREKKERFSLILESASTNQTSMYLCASSLERGQGASNQPQHFGDGTRLSIL.

J is TRBJ2-1 and V is TRBV5-1; maybe TRBD2 (6 bases). The CDR3 covers 12 residues. Per the germline V gene, CDR1 is SGHRS and CDR2 is YFSETQ. V lost 0 bases and J lost 10, with 8 bases in between. The CDR3 bases are TGCGCCAGCAGCTTGGATGCGGGAGAGCAGTTCTTC. Translation gives CASSLDAGEQFF.

Of note for this clone: The sample contains more than one DNA sequence encoding this CDR3. CDR3 DNA: TGTGCCAGCAGTTACTCTTCCTACGAGCAGTACTTC. It codes for CASSYSSYEQYF. The genes are TRBV6-5 and TRBJ2-7; D is undetermined. The CDR3 length is 12 residues. Germline V lookup: CDR1 MNHEY, CDR2 SVGAGI. V was trimmed by 0 bases and J by 1 base, leaving 1 base between them.

This rearrangement joins TRBV2 to TRBJ1-1, with D possibly TRBD1 on 6 matching bases. The CDR3 has 14 residues. Germline V gene data show CDR1 as SNHLY and CDR2 as FYNNEI. The V gene lost 5 bases and the J gene lost 3 bases, with 13 bases spanning the gap. Written as DNA, the CDR3 is TGTGCCAGCAGTTACTCCGGGGGGCACACTGAAGCTTTCTTT. As protein: CASSYSGGHTEAFF. Full variable domain (missing parts from reference TRBV2 and TRBJ1-1): EPEVTQTPSHQVTQMGQEVILRCVPISNHLYFYWYRQILGQKVEFLVSFYNNEISEKSEIFDDQFSVERPDGSNFTLKIRSTKLEDSAMYFCASSYSGGHTEAFFGQGTRLTVV.

The J gene is TRBJ1-1, the V gene TRBV7-2; D remains ambiguous. Germline V gene lookup returns CDR1 SGHTA and CDR2 FQGNSA. The CDR3 totals 13 residues. V was shortened by 5 bases and J by 0 bases, with 7 bases between the two germline ends. For the CDR3, the DNA is TGTGCCAGCAGCCCCCATATGAACACTGAAGCTTTCTTT. Translating it yields CASSPHMNTEAFF.

This chain uses TRBV7-9 with TRBJ2-3; D is undetermined. V was trimmed by 2 bases and J by 4 bases, leaving 10 bases between them. The CDR3 totals 14 residues. Germline loops: CDR1 SEHNR, CDR2 FQNEAQ (reference sequence). The chain's CDR3 is CASSLRAIPDTQYF. CDR3 in DNA: TGTGCCAGCAGCTTACGGGCTATCCCAGATACGCAGTATTTT.

This clone was observed a handful of times. The J gene is TRBJ1-1, the V gene TRBV28, with 7 positions matching TRBD1. Germline CDR1 MDHEN, CDR2 SYDVKM. CDR3 size: 11 residues. V lost 7 bases, J lost 7 bases, and 3 bases stayed unmatched. CDR3 sequence reads: CASNQGGEAFF. The CDR3 DNA sequence: TGTGCCAGCAACCAGGGGGGTGAAGCTTTCTTT.

This clone came up once. The chain combines TRBV28 with TRBJ2-3; 9 bases line up with TRBD2. V shed 8 bases, J shed 4 bases, and the junction held 7 bases outside the gene matches. This CDR3 region has 14 residues. The germline CDR1 and CDR2 sequences are MDHEN and SYDVKM. The CDR3 here is CASLAGLAPDTQYF. The DNA of the CDR3 is TGTGCCAGCCTGGCGGGACTAGCCCCAGATACGCAGTATTTT.

V is TRBV7-7 and J is TRBJ2-5; possibly TRBD1 or TRBD2 for D (5 bases each). This CDR3 is 13 amino acids long. Germline loops: CDR1 SSHAT, CDR2 FNYEAQ (reference sequence). Trimming left V 11 bases short and J 11 bases short, with 24 bases between. CDR3 sequence: CAGEGPTLEEQYF. CDR3 nucleotides: TGTGCCGGCGAGGGACCCACGCTTGAGGAGCAGTACTTC.